The entry below gives a single T cell receptor beta chain sequence along with its context. J gave up 7 bases and V 2 bases, and 5 bases lay outside the gene matches. CDR1 LNHDA and CDR2 SQIVND come from the germline V gene (reference sequence). This CDR3 comprises 16 residues. The entry originates in a study of blood T cell repertoires in COVID-19. Study summary: Researchers got acute and convalescent COVID-19 samples from the United States, Italy and Spain.

Produced via immunoSEQ multiplex PCR; TCRdb's table is partial and in-frame only. The sample shows some 490,000 clones, around 85% of them seen only once. This chain connects TRBV19 to TRBJ2-1, with 13 bases that match TRBD2. The source material was peripheral blood. The receptor's source is a human donor in a cohort sampled during active COVID-19. The CDR3 protein is CASSISPTSGRNEQFF. CDR3 coding DNA: TGTGCCAGTAGTATATCCCCGACTAGCGGGAGGAATGAGCAGTTCTTC.